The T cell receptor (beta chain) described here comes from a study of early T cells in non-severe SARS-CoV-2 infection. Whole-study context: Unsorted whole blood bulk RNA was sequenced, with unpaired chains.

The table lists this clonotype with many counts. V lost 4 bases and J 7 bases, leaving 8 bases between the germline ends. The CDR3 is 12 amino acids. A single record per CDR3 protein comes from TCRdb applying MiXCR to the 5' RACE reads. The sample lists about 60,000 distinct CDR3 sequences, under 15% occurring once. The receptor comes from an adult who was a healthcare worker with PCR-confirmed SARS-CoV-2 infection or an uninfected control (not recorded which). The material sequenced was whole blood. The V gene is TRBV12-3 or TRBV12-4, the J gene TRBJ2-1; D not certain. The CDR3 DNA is TGTGCCAGCAGTTCCGGTCTTAATGAGCAGTTCTTC. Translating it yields CASSSGLNEQFF.